These 8 T cell receptor beta chains share one sample of origin, sequenced in a study of technical replicates of blood from a handful of donors. Profiling relied on immunoSEQ multiplex PCR, and the TCRdb table lists in-frame clones only, not all of them. The sample includes more than 65,000 clones, about 94% seen only once; the top ten take 0.3% to 0.4%. The sample taken for sequencing was T cells isolated from PBMCs. The receptors were sampled from a human donor in good health.

The rearrangement uses TRBV23-1 and TRBJ2-3, with TRBD2 matching over 8 bases. TRBV23-1 is noted as an ORF with a role that remains uncertain. The J segment lost 4 bases and the V segment lost 6 bases, leaving 21 bases of the junction unmatched. This CDR3 spans 19 amino acids. The CDR3 region is CASSSRLAGRIEGADTQYF. The CDR3 coding sequence is TGCGCCAGCAGCTCGCGTCTAGCGGGCCGAATAGAGGGGGCAGATACGCAGTATTTT.

The chain is built from TRBV11-2 and TRBJ1-1; D is possibly TRBD1 (5 bases). Germline values: CDR1 SGHAT, CDR2 FQNNGV. The CDR3 length is 14 residues. V was shortened by 3 bases and J by 2 bases, with 10 bases between the two germline ends. CDR3 sequence reads: CASSFQQGNTEAFF. The CDR3, as DNA: TGTGCCAGCAGCTTCCAGCAGGGAAACACTGAAGCTTTCTTT. Using reference TRBV11-2 and TRBJ1-1 for the parts outside the CDR3, the full variable domain is EAGVAQSPRYKIIEKRQSVAFWCNPISGHATLYWYQQILGQGPKLLIQFQNNGVVDDSQLPKDRFSAERLKGVDSTLKIQPAKLEDSAVYLCASSFQQGNTEAFFGQGTRLTVV.

This clone was observed once. This chain joins TRBV2 and TRBJ2-7; TRBD1 is a possible D gene (6 bases). The CDR3 extends over 13 amino acids. Germline V gives CDR1 SNHLY, CDR2 FYNNEI. Deletions cut 8 bases from V and 0 bases from J, with 11 bases between. The DNA for the CDR3 is TGTGCCAGCGGGGGCGTCTACTCCTACGAGCAGTACTTC. Translation gives CASGGVYSYEQYF. The whole variable domain, filled in from reference TRBV2 and TRBJ2-7, reads EPEVTQTPSHQVTQMGQEVILRCVPISNHLYFYWYRQILGQKVEFLVSFYNNEISEKSEIFDDQFSVERPDGSNFTLKIRSTKLEDSAMYFCASGGVYSYEQYFGPGTRLTVT.

The chain uses TRBV7-6 and TRBJ2-5; perhaps TRBD2 as D (6 bases). CDR1 and CDR2 from the germline V gene are SGHVS and FNYEAQ. V was clipped by 1 base and J by 5 bases, with 8 bases between them. CDR3 length: 13 residues. The CDR3 spells CASSLGDLETQYF. The CDR3 DNA is TGTGCCAGCAGCTTAGGGGACTTGGAGACCCAGTACTTC.

The chain has TRBV5-1 and TRBJ2-7; perhaps TRBD1 as D (6 bases). The V end was cut by 5 bases, the J end by 1 base, with 10 bases between. The CDR3 extends over 13 amino acids. Per the germline V gene, CDR1 is SGHRS and CDR2 is YFSETQ. The CDR3 region is CASSWDTSYEQYF. As DNA, the CDR3 is TGCGCCAGCAGTTGGGACACGTCCTACGAGCAGTACTTC. The variable domain in full, completed from reference TRBV5-1 and TRBJ2-7, reads KAGVTQTPRYLIKTRGQQVTLSCSPISGHRSVSWYQQTPGQGLQFLFEYFSETQRNKGNFPGRFSGRQFSNSRSEMNVSTLELGDSALYLCASSWDTSYEQYFGPGTRLTVT.

The chain is built from TRBV21-1 and TRBJ2-1; the table assigns TRBD2, which was not confirmed against the DNA. TRBV21-1 is a pseudogene locus. CDR3 size: 20 residues. The CDR3 DNA is TGTGCCAGCAGCAAAAAGCGGGGACTAGCGGGAGGGCCATATTACAATGAGCAGTTCTTC. It yields the protein CASSKKRGLAGGPYYNEQFF.

With regard to this clone: Germline and junction disagree at one end, which may indicate a read error. This chain uses TRBV7-7 with TRBJ2-5; unclear D gene. CDR1 SSHAT and CDR2 FNYEAQ come from the germline V gene (reference sequence). The CDR3 has 10 residues. The CDR3: CASSPLTQYF. CDR3 nucleotides: TGTGCTAGCAGTCCCTTGACCCAGTACTTC.

The chain is built from TRBV28 and TRBJ1-5, with 9 nucleotides matching TRBD1. CDR1 MDHEN and CDR2 SYDVKM come from the germline V gene. This CDR3 spans 14 amino acids. Trimming removed 6 bases from V and 6 bases from J; junction bases left unmatched: 6. The CDR3 region is CASSAGTGFQPQHF. The DNA of the CDR3 is TGTGCCAGCAGCGCCGGGACAGGGTTTCAGCCCCAGCATTTT.